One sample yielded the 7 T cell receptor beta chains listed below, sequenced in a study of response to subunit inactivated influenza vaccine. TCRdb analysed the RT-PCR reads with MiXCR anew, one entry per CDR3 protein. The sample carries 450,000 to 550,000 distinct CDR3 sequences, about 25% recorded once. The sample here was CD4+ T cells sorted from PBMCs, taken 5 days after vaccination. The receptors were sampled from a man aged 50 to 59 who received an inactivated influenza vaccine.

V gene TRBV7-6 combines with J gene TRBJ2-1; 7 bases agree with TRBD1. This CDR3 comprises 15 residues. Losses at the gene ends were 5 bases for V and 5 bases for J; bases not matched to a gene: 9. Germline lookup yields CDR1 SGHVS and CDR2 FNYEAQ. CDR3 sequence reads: CASSRTATGNNEQFF. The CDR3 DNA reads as TGTGCCAGCAGCCGAACCGCGACAGGGAACAATGAGCAGTTCTTC.

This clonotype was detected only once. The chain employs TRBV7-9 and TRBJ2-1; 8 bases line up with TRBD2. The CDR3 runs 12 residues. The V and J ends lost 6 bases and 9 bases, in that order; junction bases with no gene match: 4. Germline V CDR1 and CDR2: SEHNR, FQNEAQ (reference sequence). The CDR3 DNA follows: TGTGCCAGCAGGGGACTAGTCAGTGAGCAGTTCTTC. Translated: CASRGLVSEQFF.

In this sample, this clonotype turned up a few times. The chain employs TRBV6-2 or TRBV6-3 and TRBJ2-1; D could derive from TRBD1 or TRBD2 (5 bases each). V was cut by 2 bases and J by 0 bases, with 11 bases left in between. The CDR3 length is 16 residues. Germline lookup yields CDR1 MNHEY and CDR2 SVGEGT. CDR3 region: CASSYRGVASYNEQFF. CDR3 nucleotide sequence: TGTGCCAGCAGTTACAGGGGAGTCGCCTCCTACAATGAGCAGTTCTTC.

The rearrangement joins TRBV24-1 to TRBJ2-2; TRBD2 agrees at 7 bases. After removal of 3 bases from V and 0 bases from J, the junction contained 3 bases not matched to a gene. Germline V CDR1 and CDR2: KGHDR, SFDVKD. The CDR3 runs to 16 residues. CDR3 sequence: CATSDAGGTNTGELFF. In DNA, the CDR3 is TGTGCCACCAGTGATGCCGGGGGGACGAACACCGGGGAGCTGTTTTTT.

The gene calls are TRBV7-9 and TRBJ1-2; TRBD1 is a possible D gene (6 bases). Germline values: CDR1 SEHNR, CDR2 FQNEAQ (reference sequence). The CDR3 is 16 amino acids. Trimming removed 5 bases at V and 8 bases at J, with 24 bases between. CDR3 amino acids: CASSQSGRASRGGYTF. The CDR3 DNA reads TGTGCCAGCAGCCAGAGCGGCAGGGCCAGCAGGGGAGGCTACACCTTC. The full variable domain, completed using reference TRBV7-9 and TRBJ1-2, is DTGVSQNPRHKITKRGQNVTFRCDPISEHNRLYWYRQTLGQGPEFLTYFQNEAQLEKSRLLSDRFSAERPKGSFSTLEIQRTEQGDSAMYLCASSQSGRASRGGYTFGSGTRLTVV.

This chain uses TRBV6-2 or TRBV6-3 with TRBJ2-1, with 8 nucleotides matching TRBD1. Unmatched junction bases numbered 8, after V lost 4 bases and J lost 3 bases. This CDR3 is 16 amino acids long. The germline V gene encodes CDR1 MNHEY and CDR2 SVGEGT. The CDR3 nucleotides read TGTGCCAGCAGTTTCTACTCCGGGACAGGCTACAATGAGCAGTTCTTC. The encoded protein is CASSFYSGTGYNEQFF.

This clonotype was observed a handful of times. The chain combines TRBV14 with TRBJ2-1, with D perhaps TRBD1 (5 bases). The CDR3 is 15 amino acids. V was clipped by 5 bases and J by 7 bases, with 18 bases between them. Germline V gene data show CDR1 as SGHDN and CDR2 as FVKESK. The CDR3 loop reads CASSTDRHPSNEQFF. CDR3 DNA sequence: TGTGCCAGCAGCACAGACAGACACCCGTCGAATGAGCAGTTCTTC.